This T cell receptor (beta chain) came from a study of blood T cells in healthy people across ages. Germline V gives CDR1 LNHNV, CDR2 YYDKDF (reference sequence). This CDR3 comprises 10 residues. This clonotype was counted a few times. The use of a sample-barcoded 5' primer and a J-beta primer mix characterized a second PCR of 7 to 11 cycles. Each CDR3 protein gets one entry after TCRdb re-called the 5' RACE reads with MiXCR. The sample gives 920,000 or so distinct CDR3 sequences, around 45% of which show up once; under 20% is in the top ten. This TCR was recovered from a woman in her fifties or sixties in good health. The genes are TRBV15 and TRBJ1-2; D uncertain. The sequenced sample was blood. The CDR3 sequence is CVSANYGYTF. In DNA, the CDR3 is TGTGTCTCGGCAAACTATGGCTACACCTTC.